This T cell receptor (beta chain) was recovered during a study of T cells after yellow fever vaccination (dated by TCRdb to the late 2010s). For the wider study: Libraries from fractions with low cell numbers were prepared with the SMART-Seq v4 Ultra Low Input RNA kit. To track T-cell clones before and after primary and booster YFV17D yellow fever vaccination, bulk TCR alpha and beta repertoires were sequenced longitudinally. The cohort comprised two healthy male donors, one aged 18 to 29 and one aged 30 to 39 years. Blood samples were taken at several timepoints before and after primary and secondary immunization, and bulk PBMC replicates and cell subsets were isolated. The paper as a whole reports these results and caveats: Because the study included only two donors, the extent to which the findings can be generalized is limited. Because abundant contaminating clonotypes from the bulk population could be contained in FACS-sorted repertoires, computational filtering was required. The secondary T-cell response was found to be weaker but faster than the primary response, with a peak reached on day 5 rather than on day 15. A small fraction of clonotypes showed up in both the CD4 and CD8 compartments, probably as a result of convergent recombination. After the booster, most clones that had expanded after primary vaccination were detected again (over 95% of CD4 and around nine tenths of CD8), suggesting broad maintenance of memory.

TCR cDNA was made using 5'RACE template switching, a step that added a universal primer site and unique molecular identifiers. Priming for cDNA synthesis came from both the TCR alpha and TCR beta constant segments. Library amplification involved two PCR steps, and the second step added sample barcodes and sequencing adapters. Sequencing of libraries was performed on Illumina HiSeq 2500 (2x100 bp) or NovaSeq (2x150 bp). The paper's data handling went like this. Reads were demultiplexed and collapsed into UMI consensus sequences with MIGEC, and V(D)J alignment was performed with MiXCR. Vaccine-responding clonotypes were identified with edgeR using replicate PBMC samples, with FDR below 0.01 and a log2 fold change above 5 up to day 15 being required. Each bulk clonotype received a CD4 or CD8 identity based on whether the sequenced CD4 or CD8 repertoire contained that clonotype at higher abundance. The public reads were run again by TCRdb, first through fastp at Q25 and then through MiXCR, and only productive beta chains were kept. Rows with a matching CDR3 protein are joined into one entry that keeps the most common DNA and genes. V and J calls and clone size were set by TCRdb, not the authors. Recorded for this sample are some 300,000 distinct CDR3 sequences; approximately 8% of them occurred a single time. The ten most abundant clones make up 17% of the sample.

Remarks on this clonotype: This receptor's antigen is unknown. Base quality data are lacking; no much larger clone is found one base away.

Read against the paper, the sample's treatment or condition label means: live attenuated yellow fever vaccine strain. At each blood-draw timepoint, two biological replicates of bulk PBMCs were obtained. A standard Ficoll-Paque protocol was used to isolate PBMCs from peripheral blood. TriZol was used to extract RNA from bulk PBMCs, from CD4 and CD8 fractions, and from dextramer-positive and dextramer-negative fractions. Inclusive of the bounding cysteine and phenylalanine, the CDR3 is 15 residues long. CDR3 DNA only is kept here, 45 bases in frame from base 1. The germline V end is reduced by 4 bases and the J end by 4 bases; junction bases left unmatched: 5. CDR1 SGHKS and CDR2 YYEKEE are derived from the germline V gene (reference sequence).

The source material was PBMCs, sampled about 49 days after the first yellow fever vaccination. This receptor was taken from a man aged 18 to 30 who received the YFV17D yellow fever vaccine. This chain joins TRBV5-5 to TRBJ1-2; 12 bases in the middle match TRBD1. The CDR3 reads CASSAGTGGSYGYTF. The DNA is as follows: TGTGCCAGCAGCGCCGGGACAGGGGGCAGCTATGGCTACACCTTC. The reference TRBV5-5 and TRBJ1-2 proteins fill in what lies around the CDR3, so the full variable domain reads DAGVTQSPTHLIKTRGQQVTLRCSPISGHKSVSWYQQVLGQGPQFIFQYYEKEERGRGNFPDRFSARQFPNYSSELNVNALLLGDSALYLCASSAGTGGSYGYTFGSGTRLTVV.